This entry concerns a single T cell receptor (beta chain). What it binds is not known. This sample stems from a study of cytomegalovirus exposure and HLA in healthy donors. Study summary: Early released data had tens of millions of unique TCRs, all coming from HLA-typed donors.

This CDR3 has 12 residues. V was trimmed by 1 base and J by 5 bases, leaving 5 bases between them. CDR1 is MGHRA and CDR2 is YSYEKL in the germline V gene. Findings and caveats of the study: Later work found most CMV-associated TCR beta chains apparently HLA-restricted. Reports indicate that TCR beta sequences accurately predicted the HLA-A and HLA-B alleles of most subjects.

Primers included in the PCR were 60 Vbeta and 13 Jbeta primers. Libraries were prepared by immunoSEQ multiplex PCR; TCRdb keeps only in-frame clonotypes and omits some of them. The table records about 130,000 clones, 80% of them present only once. The clonotype comes from a man aged 25-40 years in good health and CMV-seronegative. Sequencing was carried out using PBMCs. V usage is TRBV4-1 and J usage is TRBJ1-2, with D unresolved. Written as DNA, the CDR3 is TGCGCCAGCAGCCAAGGAGTGTATGGCTACACCTTC. As protein: CASSQGVYGYTF.